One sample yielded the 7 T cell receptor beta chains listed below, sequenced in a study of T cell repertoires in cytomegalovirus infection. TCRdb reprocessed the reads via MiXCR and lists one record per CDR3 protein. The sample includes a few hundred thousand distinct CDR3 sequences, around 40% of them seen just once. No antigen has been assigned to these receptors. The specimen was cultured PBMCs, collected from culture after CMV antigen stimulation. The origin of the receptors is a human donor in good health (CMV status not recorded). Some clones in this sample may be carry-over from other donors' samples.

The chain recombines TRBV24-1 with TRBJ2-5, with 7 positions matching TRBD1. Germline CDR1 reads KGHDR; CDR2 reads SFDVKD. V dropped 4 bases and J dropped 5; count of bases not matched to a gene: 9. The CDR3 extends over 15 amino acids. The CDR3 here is CATSDPRGSGETQYF. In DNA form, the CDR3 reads TGTGCCACCAGTGACCCCAGGGGGTCGGGGGAGACCCAGTACTTC.

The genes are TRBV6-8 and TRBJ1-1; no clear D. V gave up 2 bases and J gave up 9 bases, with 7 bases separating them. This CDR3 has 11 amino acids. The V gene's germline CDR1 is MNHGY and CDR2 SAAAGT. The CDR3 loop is CASSYLNQAFF. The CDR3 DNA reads TGTGCCAGCAGTTACCTGAATCAAGCTTTCTTT.

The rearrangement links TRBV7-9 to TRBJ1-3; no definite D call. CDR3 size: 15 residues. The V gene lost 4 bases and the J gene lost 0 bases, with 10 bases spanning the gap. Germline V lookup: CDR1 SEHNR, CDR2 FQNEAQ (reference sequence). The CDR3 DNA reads TGTGCCAGCAGCTCTAAAGGCCTCTCTGGAAACACCATATATTTT. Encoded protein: CASSSKGLSGNTIYF.

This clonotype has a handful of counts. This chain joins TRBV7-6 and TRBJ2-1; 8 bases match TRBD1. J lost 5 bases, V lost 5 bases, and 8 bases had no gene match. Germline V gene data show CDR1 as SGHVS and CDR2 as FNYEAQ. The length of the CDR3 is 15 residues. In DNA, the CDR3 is TGTGCCAGCAGCAAAGGCAGGGGGCGAAACAATGAGCAGTTCTTC. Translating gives CASSKGRGRNNEQFF.

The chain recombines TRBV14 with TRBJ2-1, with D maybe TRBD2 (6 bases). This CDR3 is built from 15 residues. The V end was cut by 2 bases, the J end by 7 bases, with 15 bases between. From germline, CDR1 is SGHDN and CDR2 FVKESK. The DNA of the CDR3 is TGTGCCAGCAGCCAAACCCTCCGACTAGTTAATGAGCAGTTCTTC. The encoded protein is CASSQTLRLVNEQFF.

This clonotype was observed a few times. CDR3 coding DNA: TGTGCCAGCAGCTTTCGGGCCCTGTCTGGCGGGAGGGCCGGTGATGAGCAGTTCTTC. Its protein product is CASSFRALSGGRAGDEQFF. The J gene is TRBJ2-1, the V gene TRBV7-8; 9 positions agree with TRBD2. The CDR3 totals 19 residues. CDR1 is SGHVS, CDR2 FQNEAQ, per germline. The junction had 20 bases not matched to a gene; V was cut back by 3 bases and J by 8 bases.

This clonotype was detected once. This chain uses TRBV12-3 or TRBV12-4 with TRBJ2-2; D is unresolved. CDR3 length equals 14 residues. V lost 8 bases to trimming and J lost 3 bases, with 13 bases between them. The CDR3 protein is CASGWAVYTGELFF. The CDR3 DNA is TGTGCCAGCGGATGGGCAGTATACACCGGGGAGCTGTTTTTT.